The T cell receptor (beta chain) described here comes from a study of blood T cell repertoires in COVID-19 (dated by TCRdb to about 2020). Regarding the research as a whole: Samples covering the acute and convalescent phases of COVID-19 were provided by collaborators in the United States, Italy and Spain. Where available, HLA class I and class II types were taken from metadata supplied by the sample provider and were not determined by assay-based typing. The samples were drawn from the first 160 participants of the ongoing ImmuneRACE study and from more than 1,000 subjects provided by 6 global collaborators. The material from the prospective study consisted of cDNA or gDNA derived from T cells, B-cell-depleted T cells, or PBMCs. The dataset comprised deeply sampled blood TCRbeta repertoires from subjects exposed to, actively infected with, or recovered from COVID-19. A freely available public database, intended as a resource for researchers studying the immune response to SARS-CoV-2, is where the repertoires were released. Sample metadata almost always included a de-identified subject ID, COVID-19 status, age in years and sex. Here is what the overall study found, with its caveats: Clinical and demographic metadata were provided uncurated, with the amount varying by source and participant.

Sequences LNHDA (CDR1) and SQIVND (CDR2) are obtained from the germline V gene (reference sequence). The CDR3 measures 15 amino acids from cysteine to phenylalanine. Only CDR3 DNA is held: 45 bases, read in frame from base 1. The junction shows trimming of 3 bases on V and 6 bases on J, and the gene matches do not reach 8 bases of it. The immunoSEQ Assay, a bias-controlled multiplex PCR, was used to amplify TCRbeta CDR3 regions from genomic DNA. In the original analysis: The number of nucleated cells in each sample was estimated from the amplification of reference gene primers within the assay. To quantify the absolute abundance of each unique TCRbeta CDR3 rearrangement, sequence reads were collapsed and filtered. For each sample, productive Simpson clonality was calculated as the square root of Simpson's diversity index over productive rearrangements. TCRdb took this table from immuneACCESS and kept in-frame rearrangements with V and J called. Such tables lack part of the clones; where checked against another copy, unresolved V genes explain under half of the gap, and the rest is unexplained. V and J calls and clone size come straight from that table; D and trimming were deduced from the DNA. The sample table holds approximately 160,000 clones, of which around 86% were seen once. The ten largest clones represent 10% to 15% of the sample.

With respect to this clone: Its antigen is still unknown. Per-nucleotide qualities are absent, and no much larger clonotype sits a single base away.

A second Seattle source provided samples from volunteer blood donors who had recovered from COVID-19. Collaborating institutions collected whole blood in K2EDTA tubes following their own protocols. For TCRbeta analysis, collaborator samples were shipped as frozen whole blood, as isolated PBMCs, or as DNA extracted from either sample type. The chain employs TRBV19 and TRBJ2-1, and TRBD2 matches 7 of the central bases. What was sequenced was peripheral blood. The TCR sequence derives from a man aged 65 to 85 who had recovered from COVID-19. The sequence in DNA is TGTGCCAGTAGTATGTCGGGAGGACTGGCCAATGAGCAGTTCTTC. Its coded protein is CASSMSGGLANEQFF.